Below, 12 T cell receptor beta chains from the same sample are listed, as sequenced in a study of breast tumors, draining lymph nodes, adjacent tissues. TCRdb re-called the multiplex PCR reads through MiXCR, storing one row per CDR3 protein. The data hold approximately 90,000 distinct CDR3 sequences, with approximately 30% observed a single time. Axillary draining lymph nodes of breast cancer patients supplied the node samples. Sequencing was carried out using axillary lymph node tissue. The receptors here all came from a female donor with breast cancer. Some clones in this sample may be carry-over from other donors' samples.

In its sample, this clonotype was seen many times. This chain links TRBV30 with TRBJ1-6; TRBD1 matches at 8 bases. The CDR3 is 17 amino acids. With V trimmed by 0 bases and J by 14 bases, 18 bases remained unmatched. Germline-derived CDR1 and CDR2 are GTSNPN and SVGIG (reference sequence). CDR3 in amino acids: CAWSVPRQGTLNFTLHF. DNA for the CDR3: TGTGCCTGGAGTGTACCGCGACAGGGGACCCTGAATTTCACCCTCCACTTT. Combining the CDR3 with reference TRBV30 and TRBJ1-6 gives the whole variable domain SQTIHQWPATLVQPVGSPLSLECTVEGTSNPNLYWYRQAAGRGLQLLFYSVGIGQISSEVPQNLSASRPQDRQFILSSKKLLLSDSGFYLCAWSVPRQGTLNFTLHFGNGTRLTVT.

This clonotype was recorded many times. A much larger clone lies a single base off, so this may be a read error. The CDR3 does not end in the conserved phenylalanine or tryptophan, so this is likely a read error. The gene calls are TRBV12-3 or TRBV12-4 and TRBJ1-2; 7 nucleotides agree with TRBD1. V dropped 6 bases and J dropped 4; count of bases not matched to a gene: 8. The CDR3 consists of 14 residues. CDR3 sequence (DNA): TGTGCCAGCAGCCTTGGACAGGCCTCCTATGGCTACACCCTC. It encodes CASSLGQASYGYTL.

On this clonotype itself: A read error may be the cause here, since a much bigger clone is one base away. The chain carries TRBV20-1 and TRBJ2-2, with 8 bases identical to TRBD1. V lost 0 bases to trimming and J lost 4 bases; unmatched junction nucleotides: 7. Germline V lookup: CDR1 DFQATT, CDR2 SNEGSKA (reference sequence). The CDR3 consists of 16 residues. CDR3 amino acids: CSARDLETGATGELFF. The CDR3 DNA reads as TGCAGTGCTAGAGATCTGGAGACAGGGGCCACCGGGGAGCTGTTTTTT.

The V call is TRBV7-2, the J call TRBJ2-1; 9 nucleotides align to TRBD2. The germline V gene encodes CDR1 SGHTA and CDR2 FQGNSA. The CDR3 has 15 amino acids. The trim removed 8 bases at V and 6 bases at J, leaving 11 bases unmatched. CDR3 residues: CASQRGGGRGNEQFF. The CDR3, as DNA: TGTGCCAGCCAACGAGGGGGCGGGAGGGGCAATGAGCAGTTCTTC.

As concerns this clonotype: The junction departs from germline at one end; a sequencing error may be responsible. V and J are TRBV5-1 and TRBJ2-6; 8 nucleotides match TRBD1. The CDR3 length is 16 residues. Germline CDR1 SGHRS, CDR2 YFSETQ. CDR3 loop: CASRGQDLSGADVLTF. CDR3 bases: TGCGCCAGCAGGGGACAGGATTTATCTGGGGCCGACGTCCTGACCTTC.

The V gene is TRBV7-2, the J gene TRBJ2-7; TRBD2 matches at 7 bases. V trimming: 8 bases; J trimming: 3 bases; junction bases outside the gene matches: 13. This CDR3 has 15 residues. Germline V gives CDR1 SGHTA, CDR2 FQGNSA. CDR3 in amino acids: CASDPLATSFYEQYF. In DNA, the CDR3 is TGTGCCAGCGATCCCTTAGCGACTAGCTTCTACGAGCAGTACTTC.

The chain employs TRBV7-9 and TRBJ1-1; D is possibly TRBD1 (5 bases). CDR3 length equals 14 residues. V gave up 4 bases and J gave up 10 bases, with 19 bases separating them. In germline, CDR1 is SEHNR, CDR2 FQNEAQ (reference sequence). The CDR3 is CASSSIPGRDRAFF. The CDR3 coding sequence is TGTGCCAGCAGCTCGATACCAGGGCGAGATCGAGCTTTCTTT.

This clonotype has ten or more counts. The rearrangement uses TRBV9 and TRBJ2-1; D might be TRBD2 (6 bases). The germline gives CDR1 SGDLS, CDR2 YYNGEE. There are 14 residues in the CDR3. With 3 bases removed from V and 6 bases from J, the gap between germline ends came to 13 bases. The CDR3 here is CASSDTSLPNEQFF. In DNA form, the CDR3 reads TGTGCCAGCAGCGACACTAGCTTACCCAATGAGCAGTTCTTC.

This clonotype was seen ten or more times. The J gene is TRBJ1-2, the V gene TRBV19; a possible D gene is TRBD1 (6 bases). V gave up 1 base and J gave up 4 bases, with 16 bases separating them. The CDR3 contains 16 residues. Germline V gene data show CDR1 as LNHDA and CDR2 as SQIVND (reference sequence). In DNA, the CDR3 is TGTGCCAGTAGTATAGGTCTCTGGACAGCGACCTATGGCTACACCTTC. This sequence encodes CASSIGLWTATYGYTF.

Points on this clonotype: Germline and junction disagree at one end, which may indicate a read error. The chain joins TRBV7-6 to TRBJ2-2; D is possibly TRBD2 (5 bases). Germline CDR1 and CDR2: SGHVS and FNYEAQ. The CDR3 runs 13 residues. The CDR3: CASGTVYTGELVF. The CDR3 nucleotides are TGTGCCAGCGGTACGGTGTACACCGGGGAGCTGGTTTTT.

This clonotype was recorded many times. J is TRBJ2-1 and V is TRBV6-5; 14 bases map to TRBD2. CDR3 size: 16 residues. The ends lost 6 bases at V and 2 bases at J; junction bases unmatched: 3. CDR1 and CDR2 (germline): MNHEY, SVGAGI. CDR3 sequence reads: CASRETSGRAYNEQFF. In DNA, the CDR3 is TGTGCCAGCAGAGAGACTAGCGGGAGGGCCTACAATGAGCAGTTCTTC.

This sequence joins TRBV9 and TRBJ2-1; D perhaps matches TRBD2 (5 bases). The CDR3 sequence is 13 residues long. Looked up from germline, CDR1 is SGDLS and CDR2 is YYNGEE. Trimming left V 4 bases short and J 1 base short, with 6 bases between. CDR3 nucleotides: TGTGCCAGCAGCACGGGATCCTACAATGAGCAGTTCTTC. This codes for CASSTGSYNEQFF.